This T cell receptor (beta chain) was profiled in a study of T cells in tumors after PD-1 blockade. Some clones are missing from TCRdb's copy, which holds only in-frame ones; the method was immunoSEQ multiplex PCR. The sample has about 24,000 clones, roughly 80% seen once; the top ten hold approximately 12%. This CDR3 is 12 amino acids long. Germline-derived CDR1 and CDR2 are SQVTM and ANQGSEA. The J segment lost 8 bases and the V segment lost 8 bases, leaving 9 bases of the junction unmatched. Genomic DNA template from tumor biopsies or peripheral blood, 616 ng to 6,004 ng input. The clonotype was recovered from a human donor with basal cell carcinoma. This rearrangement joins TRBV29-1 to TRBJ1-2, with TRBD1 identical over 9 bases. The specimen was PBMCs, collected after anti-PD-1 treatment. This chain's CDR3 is CSTEGQGKGYTF. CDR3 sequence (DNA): TGCAGCACCGAAGGACAGGGGAAGGGCTACACCTTC. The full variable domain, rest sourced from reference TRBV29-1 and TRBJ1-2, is SAVISQKPSRDICQRGTSLTIQCQVDSQVTMMFWYRQQPGQSLTLIATANQGSEATYESGFVIDKFPISRPNLTFSTLTVSNMSPEDSSIYLCSTEGQGKGYTFGSGTRLTVV.